A selection of T cell receptor beta chains follows, all from one sample in a study of beta chain features in type 1 diabetes. Repertoires were generated with immunoSEQ multiplex PCR, while TCRdb's copy carries only in-frame clones and drops some. The data hold 200,000 to 300,000 clones, with roughly 13% observed a single time. The material sequenced was naive CD4+ T cells from blood. These receptors were taken from a woman between 35 and 50 years old in good health. The CDR3 runs from the conserved cysteine through the conserved F or W.

v_call cdr3_aa
TRBV12-5 CASGLAGQDEF
TRBV5-1 CASSFGLELETQYF
TRBV7-9 CASSSGLASRDTQYF
TRBV4-1 CASSHPWGTAPYEQYF
TRBV5-1 CASSPGPGEPQHF
TRBV27 CASTNTGGYAEAFF
TRBV29-1 CSVVTGLRVGDTQYF
TRBV27 CASSFGTSGVNEQFF
TRBV5-1 CASNLGIHRGVDGYTF
TRBV7-6 CASSADRGTFNSPLHF
TRBV15 CATSRAQGVGSPLHF
TRBV19 CASTDRGRTYEQYF
TRBV4-1 CASSQEFLAGGDRTQYF
TRBV7-9 CASSLVRSDSNQPQHF
TRBV2 CASSDQGSDTEAFF
TRBV7-6 CASSPLNTGELFF
TRBV7-9 CASSSTGSYQETQYF
TRBV10-2 CASRSSGNTIYF
TRBV11-3 CASSLERRDSRYNEQFF
TRBV5-1 CASNRAGGKETQYF
TRBV7-9 CASNLGQPYEQYF
TRBV6-4 CASSPLAGRTGELFF
TRBV5-1 CASSLDRSNEKLFF
TRBV5-1 CASSLGGTSGFYEQYF
TRBV6-4 CASSRGTAVTDTQYF
TRBV18 CASSGTGPDGYTF
TRBV7-2 CASSSRLAGGYEQYF
TRBV6-5 CASSYLAGGTQEQYF
TRBV29-1 CSLKWLGGGGYTF
TRBV2 CASSERQGWHGYTF
TRBV23-1 CASSQSRDRGPTPGNTIYF
TRBV7-9 CASSPQGDTEAFF
TRBV5-6 CASSATRQGRIQTQYF
TRBV19 CASSTKVTATNTGELFF
TRBV4-2 CASSQGSSMGAGANVLTF
TRBV4-1 CASSFTGEETQYF
TRBV9 CASSVGVRAGGQEEQFF
TRBV6-5 CASSNSGGQYF
TRBV29-1 CSVRRDRGNGAEAFF
TRBV4-3 CASSQDGRVGSPLHF
TRBV11-2 CASSSLAGTQETQYF
TRBV19 CASTSRFYNEQFF
TRBV7-6 CASRKDSAFTDTQYF
TRBV11-2 CASSDTQGLFEQYF
TRBV19 CASSRTSGGPRTDTQYF
TRBV2 CASSGGVEFPQHF
TRBV5-1 CASSSSDTYNEQFF
TRBV5-1 CASSPNPGQKSTDTQYF
TRBV6-6 CASSYSRWSGNTIYF
TRBV7-8 CASSPGGTGGSQPQHF
TRBV5-4 CASSPPSGGAITGELFF
TRBV7-9 CASSQVGQAYEQYF
TRBV27 CASSLTPQGLYGYTF
TRBV9 CASSPHHGGSSYNEQFF
TRBV2 CASSPQGPYGYTF
TRBV11-2 CASSTGGFGTEAFF
TRBV4-1 CASRNPTGTAAGEKLFF
TRBV7-2 CASSLRAGDEAFF
TRBV2 CASSGTNTGELFF